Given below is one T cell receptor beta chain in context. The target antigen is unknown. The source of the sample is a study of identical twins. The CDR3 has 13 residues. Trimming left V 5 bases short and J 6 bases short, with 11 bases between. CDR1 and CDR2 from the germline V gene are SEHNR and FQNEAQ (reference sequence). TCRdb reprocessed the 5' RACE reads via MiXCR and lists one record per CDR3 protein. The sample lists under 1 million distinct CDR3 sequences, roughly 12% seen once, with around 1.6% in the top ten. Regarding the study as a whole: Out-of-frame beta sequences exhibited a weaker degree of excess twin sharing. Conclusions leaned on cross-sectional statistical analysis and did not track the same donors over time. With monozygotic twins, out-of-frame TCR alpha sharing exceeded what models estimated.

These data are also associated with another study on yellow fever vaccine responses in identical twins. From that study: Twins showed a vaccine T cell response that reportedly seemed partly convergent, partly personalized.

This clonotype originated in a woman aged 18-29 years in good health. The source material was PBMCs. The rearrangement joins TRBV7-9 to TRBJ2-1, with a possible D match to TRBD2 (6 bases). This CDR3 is CASSQGLSNEQFF. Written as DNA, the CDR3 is TGTGCCAGCAGCCAGGGACTTAGCAATGAGCAGTTCTTC. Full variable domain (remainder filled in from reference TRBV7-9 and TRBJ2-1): DTGVSQNPRHKITKRGQNVTFRCDPISEHNRLYWYRQTLGQGPEFLTYFQNEAQLEKSRLLSDRFSAERPKGSFSTLEIQRTEQGDSAMYLCASSQGLSNEQFFGPGTRLTVL.